Listed below are T cell receptor beta chains from one sample, sequenced in a study of blood T cell repertoires in COVID-19. Profiled with immunoSEQ multiplex PCR; TCRdb holds only in-frame clones, not every one. Of approximately 200,000 clones listed, 80% to 85% are singletons. The source material was peripheral blood. The receptors here all came from a human donor in a cohort sampled during active COVID-19. CDR3s include the opening cysteine and the closing phenylalanine or tryptophan. Fields, in order: V gene, D gene, J gene, clone size, CDR3 protein, CDR3 DNA. A D gene is named only where the DNA matches it firmly. Size tells how often a clone was seen (once, few, many) or the class of an expanded clone, and some rows leave it out.

>TRBV19|.|TRBJ2-4|.
CASSMRQKNIQYF
TGTGCCAGTAGTATGAGGCAGAAAAACATTCAGTACTTC
>TRBV7-9|TRBD1|TRBJ2-3|.
CASSRRGTGGTDTQYF
TGTGCCAGCAGCCGGCGTGGGACAGGGGGAACAGATACGCAGTATTTT
>TRBV7-9|.|TRBJ2-7|.
CASSLTLIQGSSYEQYF
TGTGCCAGCAGCTTAACTCTCATTCAGGGTAGCTCCTACGAGCAGTACTTC
>TRBV3-1/TRBV3-2|.|TRBJ1-2|.
CASSQILGGSVHGYTF
TGTGCCAGCAGCCAAATATTAGGGGGTTCTGTCCATGGCTACACCTTC
>TRBV2|TRBD2|TRBJ2-7|.
CASSPMTSGNTYEQYF
TGTGCCAGCAGTCCCATGACTAGCGGGAACACCTACGAGCAGTACTTC
>TRBV30|.|TRBJ2-7|.
CAWSDSHEQYF
TGTGCCTGGAGTGACTCCCACGAGCAGTACTTC
>TRBV11-2|.|TRBJ1-4|.
CASSFTRATNEKLFF
TGTGCCAGCAGCTTTACGCGGGCAACTAATGAAAAACTGTTTTTT
>TRBV7-6|.|TRBJ1-3|.
CASSPGVFRNTIYF
TGTGCCAGCAGCCCAGGGGTTTTTAGAAACACCATATATTTT
>TRBV24-1|TRBD2|TRBJ2-3|.
CATSDFEAGGLPDTQYF
TGTGCCACCAGTGATTTCGAGGCGGGAGGGCTTCCCGATACGCAGTATTTT
>TRBV3-1/TRBV3-2|TRBD1|TRBJ1-1|.
CASSPLFSGTGLTEAFF
TGTGCCAGCAGCCCCCTATTCTCCGGGACAGGGCTAACTGAAGCTTTCTTT
>TRBV24-1|.|TRBJ2-5|.
CATSDPGAKTQYF
TGTGCCACCAGTGATCCTGGAGCTAAGACCCAGTACTTC
>TRBV28|TRBD1|TRBJ1-2|.
CATTTGTGGEGYTF
TGTGCCACCACTACTGGGACAGGGGGAGAGGGCTACACCTTC
>TRBV19|TRBD1|TRBJ2-1|.
CASSTWTGGDEQFF
TGTGCCAGTAGTACCTGGACAGGGGGGGATGAGCAGTTCTTC
>TRBV15|TRBD1|TRBJ2-7|once
CATSGTERTGTTYKRTYEQYF
TGTGCCACCAGCGGAACAGAACGGACAGGTACTACCTACAAGCGGACCTACGAGCAGTACTTC
>TRBV28|TRBD2|TRBJ2-7|once
CASSLLFQGLVSGEQYF
TGTGCCAGCAGTCTCCTGTTCCAGGGACTAGTCTCTGGCGAGCAGTACTTC
>TRBV18|.|TRBJ2-5|few
CASSPGLQETQYF
TGTGCCAGCTCACCCGGACTACAAGAGACCCAGTACTTC
>TRBV6-6|TRBD2|TRBJ2-3|.
CASSQGLAGSIDTQYF
TGTGCCAGCAGTCAAGGACTAGCGGGAAGTATAGATACGCAGTATTTT
>TRBV7-2|.|TRBJ1-1|.
CASSLGATTEAFF
TGTGCCAGCAGCTTAGGGGCGACCACTGAAGCTTTCTTT
>TRBV11-2|.|TRBJ2-7|.
CASSPTVGEQYF
TGTGCCAGCAGCCCGACAGTAGGGGAACAGTACTTC
>TRBV19|.|TRBJ2-7|.
CASSSTDYEQYF
TGTGCCAGTAGTAGCACTGATTACGAGCAGTACTTC
>TRBV3-1/TRBV3-2|.|TRBJ1-4|.
CASSQDAGAVLDKLFF
TGTGCCAGCAGCCAAGATGCAGGGGCCGTCTTAGACAAACTGTTTTTT
>TRBV2|TRBD1|TRBJ1-1|.
CASSQGGLGEAFF
TGTGCCAGCTCTCAAGGGGGCCTTGGTGAAGCTTTCTTT
>TRBV24-1|TRBD2|TRBJ2-1|.
CATMTSGYNEQFF
TGTGCCACCATGACTAGCGGATACAATGAGCAGTTCTTC
>TRBV11-3|.|TRBJ2-2|.
CASSYIADSYANTGELFF
TGTGCCAGCAGCTACATCGCCGACAGCTACGCGAACACCGGGGAGCTGTTTTTT
>TRBV19|.|TRBJ1-4|.
CASSGGYSNEKLFF
TGTGCCAGTAGTGGAGGGTACAGTAATGAAAAACTGTTTTTT
>TRBV29-1|TRBD1|TRBJ1-5|.
CSAGQGANQPQHF
TGCAGCGCCGGACAGGGGGCAAATCAGCCCCAGCATTTT
>TRBV29-1|.|TRBJ1-1|.
CSVERGYGGTEAFF
TGCAGCGTTGAACGGGGGTATGGTGGCACTGAAGCTTTCTTT
>TRBV27|TRBD1|TRBJ2-2|.
CARRAGGGQGALDTGELFF
TGTGCCCGCCGTGCAGGGGGGGGACAGGGGGCGCTGGACACCGGGGAGCTGTTTTTT
>TRBV18|TRBD1|TRBJ2-4|.
CASSPGTGSKNIQYF
TGTGCCAGCTCACCCGGGACAGGGTCGAAAAACATTCAGTACTTC
>TRBV2|.|TRBJ2-2|.
CASSATRQNTGELFF
TGTGCCAGCAGTGCTACGCGGCAGAACACCGGGGAGCTGTTTTTT
>TRBV15|TRBD1|TRBJ1-4|.
CATSRAEGQGEKLFF
TGTGCCACCAGCAGAGCCGAAGGACAGGGTGAAAAACTGTTTTTT
>TRBV15|TRBD1|TRBJ2-7|once
CATSRNQGALNYEQYF
TGTGCCACCAGCAGAAATCAGGGGGCCTTAAACTACGAGCAGTACTTC
>TRBV10-3|.|TRBJ1-2|.
CAISAKDSPNYGYTF
TGTGCCATCAGTGCAAAGGACAGTCCCAACTATGGCTACACCTTC
>TRBV28|.|TRBJ1-1|.
CASRPMRMNTEAFF
TGTGCCAGCAGGCCCATGCGAATGAACACTGAAGCTTTCTTT
>TRBV19|.|TRBJ1-2|once
CASSIWDKPAPNYGYTF
TGTGCCAGTAGTATCTGGGACAAACCTGCCCCTAACTATGGCTACACCTTC
>TRBV15|.|TRBJ2-6|.
CATSPTSSGANVLTF
TGTGCCACCAGCCCAACAAGCTCTGGGGCCAACGTCCTGACTTTC
>TRBV7-9|.|TRBJ2-2|.
CASSLDGVSGELFF
TGTGCCAGCAGCTTAGACGGGGTGTCCGGGGAGCTGTTTTTT
>TRBV4-2|.|TRBJ1-1|.
CASRLLARGTTEAFF
TGTGCCAGCAGACTTCTGGCCAGGGGTACGACTGAAGCTTTCTTT
>TRBV28|TRBD1|TRBJ1-2|once
CASTPGQGVGGYTF
TGTGCCAGCACCCCGGGACAGGGGGTAGGTGGCTACACCTTC
>TRBV9|.|TRBJ2-5|.
CASSVGLEGTQYF
TGTGCCAGCAGCGTAGGGCTAGAGGGGACCCAGTACTTC
>TRBV21-1|.|TRBJ2-1|few
CASSKRVSGRINEQFF
TGTGCCAGCAGCAAAAGGGTTAGCGGGAGGATCAATGAGCAGTTCTTC
>TRBV27|.|TRBJ2-1|.
CASSSEASTPFVSYNEQFF
TGTGCCAGTTCCTCCGAGGCTAGCACTCCTTTTGTTTCCTACAATGAGCAGTTCTTC
>TRBV5-1|TRBD1|TRBJ1-1|.
CASSPRGQGMPDGEAFF
TGCGCCAGCAGCCCGCGGGGACAGGGTATGCCCGACGGTGAAGCTTTCTTT
>TRBV5-5|.|TRBJ2-1|.
CASSGGPSGGNEQFF
TGTGCCAGCAGCGGAGGACCGTCCGGTGGGAATGAGCAGTTCTTC
>TRBV5-6|.|TRBJ1-2|once
CASSVKGGPNYGYTF
TGTGCCAGCAGCGTCAAAGGCGGCCCTAACTATGGCTACACCTTC
>TRBV5-1|TRBD1|TRBJ1-1|.
CASSLKQGGTEAFF
TGCGCCAGCAGCTTGAAACAGGGGGGCACTGAAGCTTTCTTT
>TRBV4-1|.|TRBJ1-5|once
CASSQDNGVPPQHF
TGCGCCAGCAGCCAAGATAACGGGGTACCGCCCCAGCATTTT
>TRBV6-2/TRBV6-3|.|TRBJ2-5|.
CASSYVVASAKETQYF
TGTGCCAGCAGTTACGTGGTGGCTAGCGCCAAAGAGACCCAGTACTTC